This TCR beta chain was retrieved from a study of OX40 agonist ivuxolimab in advanced cancers. Repertoires were generated with immunoSEQ multiplex PCR, while TCRdb's copy carries only in-frame clones and drops some. This table holds 70,000 to 95,000 clones, about 85% found once. Trimming cost V 5 bases and J 0 bases, with 14 bases left between them. CDR1 SGHTA and CDR2 FQGNSA come from the germline V gene. The CDR3 totals 16 residues. The chain carries TRBV7-2 and TRBJ1-3, with D unclear. The source was CD4+ or CD8+ T cells sorted from blood, collected in a trial of the OX40 agonist ivuxolimab. The sequence derives from an adult with an advanced solid tumor such as melanoma, head and neck, liver or kidney cancer. The CDR3 sequence: CASSVWAASSGNTIYF. Here the CDR3 DNA reads TGTGCCAGCAGCGTCTGGGCGGCGAGCTCTGGAAACACCATATATTTT.